This paragraph covers one T cell receptor beta chain sequence. In the original workflow: Estimation of nucleated cell counts relied on the amplification of reference gene primers. The data were produced by immunoSEQ multiplex PCR, yet TCRdb's version contains in-frame clones alone and is incomplete. V, J and clone size derive from that table, while D and trimming were established from the DNA sequence. The table shows some 170,000 clones, with roughly 82% occurring only once. This entry is derived from a study of blood T cell repertoires in COVID-19. This CDR3 region has 13 residues. The germline V and J ends were trimmed by 6 bases and 5 bases, with 11 bases remaining between them. Germline lookup yields CDR1 SNHLY and CDR2 FYNNEI.

V gene TRBV2 combines with J gene TRBJ1-5; D possibly corresponds to TRBD1 (6 bases). This receptor was identified in a man aged 50-60 years who had recovered from COVID-19. Material: PBMCs or T cells enriched from blood (not recorded which). Here the CDR3 reads CASSRDNYQPQHF. In DNA form, the CDR3 reads TGTGCCAGCAGCCGGGACAACTATCAGCCCCAGCATTTT.